This T cell receptor beta chain was profiled in a study of T cell responses to AZD1222 COVID-19 vaccine listed by TCRdb under 2021. Regarding the research as a whole: Because spike-specific TCR depth and breadth did not differ between the two schedules, AZD1222 recipients who got a second dose at roughly 4 weeks were pooled with those who got a second dose at roughly 12 weeks. Trial participants were enrolled into age subgroups of 18-55, 56-69 and 70-plus years, which contained about 150, 28 and 57 TCR-sequenced participants, respectively. A total of 230 to 250 trial participants underwent TCR sequencing, of whom about 200 had received two doses of AZD1222 and about 25 had received two doses of the MenACWY control vaccine. Study-wide findings and limitations: Conclusions about previously exposed vaccinees were limited because only a handful of AZD1222 recipients were SARS-CoV-2 seropositive at baseline. Participants were mostly white British and included more females than males, and it was suggested by the authors that clonal diversity may have been underestimated. Epitopes outside the regions mutated in the B.1.351 and B.1.1.7 variants were reportedly recognized by nearly half of the unique spike-specific TCRs. Because no day 14 peak-response samples were available, the repertoires could be characterized only after the peak T cell response. The 56-69-year group was small, and its depth increase did not reach significance, likely because of low power. Spike-specific TCR breadth and depth rose significantly after two AZD1222 doses compared with day 0 and with MenACWY recipients. CD4 TCRs associated with the vaccine covered the entire spike protein, and the dominant responses were in regions 160-218 and 743-854.

The CDR3 regions of human TCRbeta chains were subjected to immunosequencing. On the study's bioinformatics: TCRs in the repertoires were matched against a reference library of SARS-CoV-2-specific TCRs that had been generated with the MIRA antigen-specificity platform. Breadth meant the fraction of unique TCRs that were SARS-CoV-2-associated, whereas depth meant the fraction of total T cells that were SARS-CoV-2-associated. Using the MIRA data, each spike-specific TCR was assigned both to the spike region to which the TCR was reactive and to a CD4 or CD8 class. Log10-transformed breadth and depth values were compared by one-way ANOVA with Sidak's multiple comparisons tests. TCRdb took this table from immuneACCESS and kept in-frame rearrangements with V and J called. Such tables lack part of the clones; where checked against another copy, unresolved V genes explain under half of the gap, and the rest is unexplained. V and J calls and clone size follow that table, whereas D and trimming were derived from the DNA. Counted in this sample were around 94,000 clones; 84% of them appeared once. The ten largest account for over 15% of the sample.

Note on this clone: What this receptor recognizes is not known. No base qualities exist here, and no much larger clone lies one base off it.

Interpreted using the paper, the time point label stands for: baseline before first vaccination. The vaccinee samples were drawn from two UK trials, COV001 and COV002, one of which was a single-blind randomized controlled phase 2/3 trial testing AZD1222 (ChAdOx1 nCoV-19) in healthy adults. For TCRbeta chain sequencing, PBMC samples were collected from trial participants at day 0 and at day 28 after the second dose. Relative to germline, V is 5 bases shorter and J is 5 bases shorter, with 9 bases between their ends. The CDR3 spans 12 residues, from the cysteine through the phenylalanine. The retained sequence is limited to the CDR3, 36 bases, with the frame set at the first base. Per the germline V gene, MDHEN is the CDR1 and SYDVKM is the CDR2.

This sequence uses TRBV28 and TRBJ2-5; the best D guess is TRBD2, with 5 bases matching. The sequencing here drew on peripheral blood, taken on day 0 of AZD1222 vaccination. The clonotype originates from an adult in good health. The bases read TGTGCCAGCAGTGGACTCAAGGAGACCCAGTACTTC. Its amino acids are CASSGLKETQYF.